A single sample gave rise to the 20 T cell receptor beta chains below, sequenced in a study of human T cells and chemical hapten exposure. MiXCR, run by TCRdb on the RACE reads, gives a single entry per CDR3 protein. The repertoire holds 180,000 or so distinct CDR3 sequences, with 20% to 25% as singletons. Time point in this sample: patch test 1, 2 weeks after DPC sensitization. The treatment here: therapeutic diphenylcyclopropenone sensitization with weekly scalp DPC. This sample comprised whole blood, obtained in connection with sensitization to the hapten diphenylcyclopropenone (DPC). The source of these receptors is a woman in her forties or fifties with alopecia areata. Some clones in this sample may be carry-over from other donors' samples.

The chain links TRBV7-6 to TRBJ2-5, with D tentatively TRBD2 (5 bases). V was clipped by 5 bases and J by 6 bases, with 16 bases between them. This CDR3 comprises 14 residues. Germline V gives CDR1 SGHVS, CDR2 FNYEAQ. Written as DNA, the CDR3 is TGTGCCAGCAGCCTAGAGGGTTCCTCCCAGACCCAGTACTTC. Translated, it gives CASSLEGSSQTQYF.

In its sample, this clonotype was seen a few times. In nucleotides, the CDR3 is TGCGCCAGCAGCCAGGCGGACACCTACAATGAGCAGTTCTTC. Protein sequence: CASSQADTYNEQFF. The chain has TRBV4-1 and TRBJ2-1; possible D gene TRBD1, 5 bases. The CDR3 has 14 amino acids. Germline V gene sequence: CDR1 MGHRA, CDR2 YSYEKL. V was pared by 3 bases and J by 2 bases, with 8 bases between.

This clonotype was seen more than once but under ten times. This chain links TRBV6-2 or TRBV6-3 with TRBJ1-6; 7 nucleotides align to TRBD1. Germline CDR1 and CDR2: MNHEY and SVGEGT. V gave up 4 bases and J gave up 5 bases; unmatched junction bases: 5. This CDR3 contains 15 residues. As DNA, the CDR3 is TGTGCCAGCAGTTTGGAGGGGGCCGATAATTCACCCCTCCACTTT. It is translated as CASSLEGADNSPLHF.

The chain recombines TRBV7-9 with TRBJ1-1; the D is unclear. Germline CDR1 is SEHNR and CDR2 is FQNEAQ (reference sequence). This CDR3 is 15 amino acids long. Trimming stripped 1 base from V and 4 bases from J, with 13 bases between. The CDR3 spells CASSLGAVGGTEAFF. CDR3 nucleotide sequence: TGTGCCAGCAGCTTAGGGGCGGTTGGTGGCACTGAAGCTTTCTTT.

Comments on this clonotype: The CDR3 end shows no conserved phenylalanine or tryptophan, and so a read error is likely. CDR3 residues: CSVDSGGRPQYS. The CDR3 DNA is TGCAGCGTTGATTCGGGGGGACGGCCCCAGTACTCC. J is TRBJ2-5 and V is TRBV29-1, with 7 bases aligning to TRBD2. CDR1 is SQVTM, CDR2 ANQGSEA, per germline. The CDR3 runs 12 residues. V lost 3 bases, J lost 9 bases, and 7 bases stayed unmatched.

This clonotype occurred a few times. The DNA for the CDR3 is TGTGCCAGCAGCCGCGGGGCCCCTAACTATGGCTACACCTTC. Amino acid sequence: CASSRGAPNYGYTF. The chain combines TRBV6-5 with TRBJ1-2, with TRBD1 as a possible D gene (5 bases). The CDR3 is 14 amino acids. V lost 6 bases and J 0 bases, leaving 11 bases between the germline ends. Germline CDR1 MNHEY, CDR2 SVGAGI.

This clonotype showed up just a few times. CDR3 sequence (DNA): TGTGCCAGCAGCATTACCGGGACAGGGGGTGAAGCTTTCTTT. It codes for CASSITGTGGEAFF. The J gene is TRBJ1-1, the V gene TRBV7-9, with 11 bases fitting TRBD1. V shed 5 bases, J shed 7 bases, and the junction held 6 bases outside the gene matches. This CDR3 is 14 amino acids long. CDR1 and CDR2 from the germline V gene are SEHNR and FQNEAQ (reference sequence).

This clonotype was counted many times. The chain employs TRBV29-1 and TRBJ1-1; the match to TRBD1 covers 7 bases. V shed 6 bases and J 1 base; nucleotides not matched to a gene: 5. From germline, CDR1 is SQVTM and CDR2 ANQGSEA. CDR3 length: 13 residues. The CDR3 DNA sequence: TGCAGCGTACCGACAGGGCCGAACACTGAAGCTTTCTTT. Translation: CSVPTGPNTEAFF.

There are a few counts of this clonotype. The chain combines TRBV5-6 with TRBJ2-1; 7 bases match TRBD2. The CDR3 has 13 residues. Germline V gives CDR1 SGHDT, CDR2 YYEEEE. With 0 bases clipped from V and 16 bases from J, the junction kept 10 bases outside the gene matches. CDR3 coding DNA: TGTGCCAGCAGCTTGGCTTCGGGGGAGGGCCATTTCTTC. Encoded protein: CASSLASGEGHFF.

The genes are TRBV5-1 and TRBJ1-2, with unresolved D. Germline V gene lookup returns CDR1 SGHRS and CDR2 YFSETQ. Trimming pared 0 bases from V and 8 bases from J, leaving 14 bases between. The CDR3 length is 14 residues. Here the CDR3 DNA reads TGCGCCAGCAGCTTGGAGGCCCCACGGGTCGGCTACACCTTC. Translated, it gives CASSLEAPRVGYTF.

The rearrangement joins TRBV20-1 to TRBJ2-1, with TRBD2 matching over 7 bases. There are 14 residues in the CDR3. The V segment lost 5 bases and the J segment 2 bases; nucleotides outside the gene matches: 6. Germline V gene lookup returns CDR1 DFQATT and CDR2 SNEGSKA (reference sequence). Written as DNA, the CDR3 is TGCAGTGCTGCCGGGACTACCCCCTACAATGAGCAGTTCTTC. It is translated as CSAAGTTPYNEQFF.

This clonotype was counted between two and nine times. The chain recombines TRBV6-1 with TRBJ2-1, with 8 positions matching TRBD1. CDR3 length: 15 amino acids. V dropped 7 bases and J dropped 5; count of bases not matched to a gene: 10. The germline CDR1 and CDR2 sequences are MNHNS and SASEGT. The CDR3 DNA reads as TGTGCCAGCACATTAGACAGGGGTGGTCACAATGAGCAGTTCTTC. This translates into CASTLDRGGHNEQFF.

This clonotype showed up just a few times. The chain recombines TRBV6-1 with TRBJ1-4, with 9 bases matching TRBD1. Trimming at V came to 3 bases and at J to 6 bases, leaving 5 bases not matched to a gene. The CDR3 contains 15 residues. From germline, CDR1 is MNHNS and CDR2 SASEGT. This chain's CDR3 is CASSDGTGRYEKLFF. The CDR3 region has the DNA TGTGCCAGCAGTGATGGGACAGGGAGGTATGAAAAACTGTTTTTT.

This chain uses TRBV6-5 with TRBJ2-5; a weak D match, TRBD2 (6 bases). The CDR3 consists of 13 residues. V dropped 4 bases and J dropped 5 bases, with 11 bases sitting between them. The germline gives CDR1 MNHEY, CDR2 SVGAGI. The CDR3 region is CASSFDSGETQYF. CDR3 nucleotide sequence: TGTGCCAGCAGTTTCGACAGCGGGGAGACCCAGTACTTC.

This clonotype was counted only a few times. V is TRBV7-8 and J is TRBJ1-4, with a tentative D call TRBD1 (5 bases). The CDR3 runs 14 residues. Germline V gives CDR1 SGHVS, CDR2 FQNEAQ. The germline V and J ends were trimmed by 4 bases and 7 bases, with 13 bases remaining between them. This chain's CDR3 is CASSSQASPEKLFF. The CDR3, as DNA: TGTGCCAGCAGCTCACAGGCTAGTCCTGAAAAACTGTTTTTT.

The rearrangement uses TRBV5-1 and TRBJ2-2; D call uncertain. Germline lookup yields CDR1 SGHRS and CDR2 YFSETQ. The CDR3 contains 12 residues. Trimming stripped 4 bases from V and 5 bases from J, with 6 bases between. CDR3 bases: TGCGCCAGCAGCAAAAGGACCGGGGAGCTGTTTTTT. Translating gives CASSKRTGELFF.

This chain joins TRBV5-1 and TRBJ2-2, with 11 bases lining up with TRBD2. The J segment lost 1 base and the V segment lost 4 bases, leaving 6 bases of the junction unmatched. From germline, CDR1 is SGHRS and CDR2 YFSETQ. The CDR3 extends over 17 amino acids. As DNA, the CDR3 is TGCGCCAGCAGCGATGGGACTAGCGGACGGAACACCGGGGAGCTGTTTTTT. Translation gives CASSDGTSGRNTGELFF. The full variable domain, in which reference TRBV5-1 and TRBJ2-2 provide the parts outside the CDR3, is KAGVTQTPRYLIKTRGQQVTLSCSPISGHRSVSWYQQTPGQGLQFLFEYFSETQRNKGNFPGRFSGRQFSNSRSEMNVSTLELGDSALYLCASSDGTSGRNTGELFFGEGSRLTVL.

In its sample, this clonotype was seen many times. The CDR3 is CASSLAGNNEQFF. CDR3 DNA: TGTGCCAGCAGCTTAGCCGGAAACAATGAGCAGTTCTTC. This chain links TRBV11-2 with TRBJ2-1; D gene unclear. Germline V gives CDR1 SGHAT, CDR2 FQNNGV. Trimming removed 1 base from V and 5 bases from J, with 6 bases in between. The CDR3 runs to 13 residues.

Ten or more counts support this clonotype. V and J are TRBV7-2 and TRBJ2-5, with 7 positions matching TRBD2. This CDR3 has 15 amino acids. Germline-derived CDR1 and CDR2 are SGHTA and FQGNSA. With 0 bases clipped from V and 4 bases from J, the junction kept 5 bases outside the gene matches. This CDR3 is CASSLAAGVIETQYF. The CDR3 DNA sequence: TGTGCCAGCAGCTTAGCCGCGGGAGTTATAGAGACCCAGTACTTC.

There are a few counts of this clonotype. A much larger clone is a single base away; this may be a read error. The V call is TRBV20-1, the J call TRBJ2-1; 8 bases fit TRBD2. The length of the CDR3 is 13 residues. Per germline, CDR1 DFQATT and CDR2 SNEGSKA (reference sequence). With V trimmed by 3 bases and J by 4 bases, 2 bases remained unmatched. CDR3 coding DNA: TGCAGTGCTAGGGCTAGCGGGTACAATGAGCAGTTCTTC. It translates to CSARASGYNEQFF.